Shown below are 27 T cell receptor beta chains from a single sample sequenced in a study of T cells in Graves' hyperthyroidism and ophthalmopathy. Amplified regions were TCR beta CDR3 sequences from RNA transcripts. A first-round RT-PCR of the TCR CDR3 used the HTBI primer set. TCRdb used MiXCR to reprocess the multiplex PCR reads, holding one entry per CDR3 protein. The sample records hundreds of thousands of distinct CDR3 sequences, 40% to 55% being singletons. The sequenced sample consisted of peripheral blood or thyroid tissue (not recorded which). These receptors were collected from a woman aged 18-29 years with Graves' hyperthyroidism.

The sample holds a few counts of this clonotype. The chain has TRBV20-1 and TRBJ2-7; 8 nucleotides align to TRBD2. Trimming at V came to 3 bases and at J to 6 bases, leaving 10 bases not matched to a gene. CDR3 length equals 14 residues. The germline gives CDR1 DFQATT, CDR2 SNEGSKA (reference sequence). DNA of the CDR3: TGCAGTGCTAGCCCGGGAGGGCCACCCGGCGAGCAGTACTTC. This sequence encodes CSASPGGPPGEQYF.

This clonotype was counted at least ten times. The CDR3 protein is CATRATGDTYEQYF. CDR3 nucleotide sequence: TGTGCCACCAGGGCGACAGGGGACACCTACGAGCAGTACTTC. This chain joins TRBV15 and TRBJ2-7, with 8 positions matching TRBD1. With V trimmed by 6 bases and J by 2 bases, 6 bases remained unmatched. This CDR3 region has 14 residues. CDR1 and CDR2 (germline): LNHNV, YYDKDF (reference sequence). The variable domain in full, completed from reference TRBV15 and TRBJ2-7, reads DAMVIQNPRYQVTQFGKPVTLSCSQTLNHNVMYWYQQKSSQAPKLLFHYYDKDFNNEADTPDNFQSRRPNTSFCFLDIRSPGLGDTAMYLCATRATGDTYEQYFGPGTRLTVT.

This clonotype came up many times. This chain links TRBV10-3 with TRBJ1-5; unclear D gene. CDR1 and CDR2 (germline): ENHRY, SYGVKD. Trimming shortened V by 2 bases and J by 9 bases, and 14 bases separated the two germline ends. The length of the CDR3 is 14 residues. CDR3 protein: CAISEEPIARPQHF. CDR3 nucleotide sequence: TGTGCCATCAGTGAGGAGCCCATAGCGAGGCCCCAGCATTTT.

This clonotype occurred many times. The chain has TRBV12-3 or TRBV12-4 and TRBJ1-5; 8 bases are shared with TRBD1. The CDR3 covers 15 residues. Unmatched junction bases numbered 8, after V lost 6 bases and J lost 4 bases. The CDR3 region is CASSPTGGSNQPQHF. The CDR3 DNA sequence: TGTGCCAGCAGCCCTACAGGGGGATCGAATCAGCCCCAGCATTTT.

This clonotype was recorded many times. One junction end does not reproduce the germline sequence, and a read error may be involved. The chain carries TRBV5-1 and TRBJ2-2; D could derive from TRBD1 or TRBD2 (5 bases each). The CDR3 is 14 amino acids. Germline-derived CDR1 and CDR2 are SGHRS and YFSETQ. This CDR3 reads CASSLGQNTGELFF. CDR3 DNA sequence: TGTGCTAGCAGCTTAGGACAGAACACCGGGGAGCTGTTTTTT.

In the case of this clonotype: Mismatch with germline at one junction end may stem from a read error. This sequence joins TRBV7-9 and TRBJ2-7, with D possibly being TRBD1 or TRBD2 (6 bases each). There are 16 residues in the CDR3. Germline assignment: CDR1 SEHNR and CDR2 FQNEAQ (reference sequence). The CDR3 sequence is CASSFETWGAKYEQCF. For the CDR3, the DNA is TGTGCCAGCAGCTTTGAGACATGGGGGGCGAAGTACGAGCAGTGCTTC.

This chain joins TRBV15 and TRBJ2-3; D not certain. There are 13 residues in the CDR3. Germline CDR1 is LNHNV and CDR2 is YYDKDF (reference sequence). The germline V and J ends were trimmed by 0 bases and 3 bases, with 4 bases remaining between them. The CDR3 spells CATSREGTDTQYF. For the CDR3, the DNA is TGTGCCACCAGCAGAGAAGGGACAGATACGCAGTATTTT. The full variable domain, with the rest looked up from reference TRBV15 and TRBJ2-3, is DAMVIQNPRYQVTQFGKPVTLSCSQTLNHNVMYWYQQKSSQAPKLLFHYYDKDFNNEADTPDNFQSRRPNTSFCFLDIRSPGLGDTAMYLCATSREGTDTQYFGPGTRLTVL.

This rearrangement joins TRBV7-9 to TRBJ1-2; D possibly corresponds to TRBD1 (5 bases). The germline CDR1 and CDR2 sequences are SEHNR and FQNEAQ (reference sequence). With 6 bases removed from V and 4 bases from J, the gap between germline ends came to 12 bases. The CDR3 consists of 13 residues. The CDR3 DNA follows: TGTGCCAGCAGTCCAGACAGCCTCTATGGCTACACCTTC. Residues: CASSPDSLYGYTF.

The chain links TRBV25-1 to TRBJ1-1; no definite D call. CDR1 MGHDK and CDR2 SYGVNS come from the germline V gene. CDR3 length: 11 residues. This CDR3 is CARTPGTEAFF. CDR3 DNA: TGTGCTAGAACGCCCGGCACTGAAGCTTTCTTT.

This chain uses TRBV10-2 with TRBJ2-5; 9 bases line up with TRBD2. CDR1 is WSHSY and CDR2 is SAAADI in the germline V gene. The J segment lost 9 bases and the V segment lost 6 bases, leaving 8 bases of the junction unmatched. The CDR3 extends over 13 amino acids. This CDR3 reads CASSQGVAGAQYF. In nucleotides, the CDR3 is TGCGCCAGCAGCCAGGGGGTAGCGGGGGCCCAGTACTTC.

Comments on this clonotype: An end of the junction differs from the germline gene, which may be a read error. J is TRBJ1-3 and V is TRBV15; 8 positions agree with TRBD1. Germline V gene sequence: CDR1 LNHNV, CDR2 YYDKDF (reference sequence). The CDR3 is 14 amino acids. CDR3 protein: CARRQGFSGNTTYF. The CDR3, as DNA: TGTGCCAGACGACAGGGGTTTTCTGGAAACACCACATATTTT.

The chain is built from TRBV7-3 and TRBJ1-3; D is ambiguous. This CDR3 region has 15 residues. The V and J ends lost 0 bases and 0 bases respectively, with 6 bases between them. The germline V gene encodes CDR1 SGHTA and CDR2 FQGTGA. The CDR3 here is CASSLTAGSGNTIYF. The CDR3 coding sequence is TGTGCCAGCAGCTTAACTGCGGGCTCTGGAAACACCATATATTTT.

This clonotype was counted a few times. The chain uses TRBV5-1 and TRBJ2-5; D possibly corresponds to TRBD2 (5 bases). In germline, CDR1 is SGHRS, CDR2 YFSETQ. V lost 0 bases to trimming and J lost 10 bases, with 7 bases between them. The CDR3 has 11 residues. The CDR3 spells CASSLGRDQYF. The DNA of the CDR3 is TGCGCCAGCAGCTTGGGACGGGACCAGTACTTC.

J is TRBJ1-2 and V is TRBV7-8; maybe TRBD1 (6 bases). The CDR3 has 13 amino acids. Germline CDR1 reads SGHVS; CDR2 reads FQNEAQ. The V gene lost 6 bases and the J gene lost 6 bases, with 14 bases spanning the gap. The DNA for the CDR3 is TGTGCCAGCAGTTCGAGGACAGCTCATGGCTACACCTTC. Protein product: CASSSRTAHGYTF. Filled out from reference TRBV7-8 and TRBJ1-2, the complete variable domain reads GAGVSQSPRYKVAKRGQDVALRCDPISGHVSLFWYQQALGQGPEFLTYFQNEAQLDKSGLPSDRFFAERPEGSVSTLKIQRTQQEDSAVYLCASSSRTAHGYTFGSGTRLTVV.

In its sample, this clonotype was seen a few times. The rearrangement links TRBV7-9 to TRBJ1-3; D possibly corresponds to TRBD1 (5 bases). The CDR3 consists of 17 residues. Trimming pared 5 bases from V and 0 bases from J, leaving 17 bases between. Germline V gives CDR1 SEHNR, CDR2 FQNEAQ (reference sequence). The CDR3 protein is CASSLRPGPLSGNTIYF. CDR3 nucleotide sequence: TGTGCCAGCAGCCTAAGACCGGGACCGCTCTCTGGAAACACCATATATTTT.

V is TRBV19 and J is TRBJ2-2; perhaps TRBD2 as D (5 bases). CDR1 and CDR2 from the germline V gene are LNHDA and SQIVND (reference sequence). V was clipped by 7 bases and J by 2 bases, with 11 bases between them. The CDR3 is 14 amino acids. This CDR3 is CASTTGLNTGELFF. CDR3 DNA: TGTGCCAGTACTACTGGACTCAACACCGGGGAGCTGTTTTTT.

This clonotype showed up many times. This chain joins TRBV25-1 and TRBJ2-7; 11 bases line up with TRBD2. This CDR3 region has 15 residues. With 7 bases clipped from V and 2 bases from J, the junction kept 7 bases outside the gene matches. The V gene's germline CDR1 is MGHDK and CDR2 SYGVNS. The CDR3 DNA is TGTGCCAGCACCCCCGTAGCGGGAGGGCCCTACGAGCAGTACTTC. It is translated as CASTPVAGGPYEQYF.

This chain connects TRBV20-1 to TRBJ2-7, with 11 bases identical to TRBD2. The CDR3 extends over 13 amino acids. Germline lookup yields CDR1 DFQATT and CDR2 SNEGSKA (reference sequence). The V gene end was trimmed by 6 bases and the J gene end by 2 bases; junction bases not matched to a gene: 3. The CDR3 nucleotides read TGCAGTGCCTGGGGACTAGCGGCCTACGAGCAGTACTTC. This codes for CSAWGLAAYEQYF.

The J gene is TRBJ1-4, the V gene TRBV2; D gene unclear. The CDR3 is 13 residues long. The germline V and J ends were trimmed by 6 bases and 11 bases, with 16 bases remaining between them. The germline V gene encodes CDR1 SNHLY and CDR2 FYNNEI. The CDR3 protein is CASRASGLGKLFF. CDR3 nucleotide sequence: TGTGCCAGCAGGGCGTCGGGTTTGGGCAAACTGTTTTTT.

The sample holds many counts of this clonotype. As DNA, the CDR3 is TGTGCCAGCAGCTCAACGGCAGGGCTTAATTCACCCCTCCACTTT. It is translated as CASSSTAGLNSPLHF. The chain uses TRBV7-3 and TRBJ1-6; TRBD1 is a possible D gene (5 bases). The CDR3 sequence is 15 residues long. The V and J ends lost 4 bases and 6 bases respectively, with 13 bases between them. CDR1 and CDR2 from the germline V gene are SGHTA and FQGTGA.

This clonotype was observed many times. The gene calls are TRBV7-9 and TRBJ1-1; no clear D gene. This CDR3 has 14 amino acids. Between the trimmed V and J ends, which lost 1 base and 1 base, there was a span of 7 bases. CDR1 is SEHNR, CDR2 FQNEAQ, per germline (reference sequence). CDR3 bases: TGTGCCAGCAGCTTAGTTCGGTCGAACACTGAAGCTTTCTTT. Amino acid sequence: CASSLVRSNTEAFF.

Worth noting for this clonotype: A read error may produce the germline difference seen at one junction end. The chain carries TRBV20-1 and TRBJ1-1; D remains ambiguous. CDR1 and CDR2 (germline): DFQATT, SNEGSKA (reference sequence). CDR3 length equals 12 residues. The CDR3 protein is CSATDGNTEASF. CDR3 bases: TGCAGTGCCACGGACGGCAACACTGAAGCTTCCTTT.

Concerning this clonotype itself: This may be a read error: a much more frequent sequence differs by one nucleotide. The J gene is TRBJ2-5, the V gene TRBV7-1; D not resolved. TRBV7-1 is designated an ORF whose function remains uncertain. This CDR3 is built from 13 residues. V was clipped by 3 bases and J by 9 bases, with 14 bases between them. CDR3 sequence reads: CASSSTEIEAQYF. The CDR3 nucleotides are TGTGCCAGCAGCTCCACTGAAATCGAGGCCCAGTACTTC.

This clonotype came up a few times. The chain joins TRBV7-2 to TRBJ2-7; D is perhaps TRBD2 (6 bases). Germline values: CDR1 SGHTA, CDR2 FQGNSA. V was clipped by 5 bases and J by 2 bases, with 13 bases between them. The CDR3 totals 14 residues. The CDR3 loop is CASSTSRETYEQYF. The CDR3 DNA follows: TGTGCCAGCAGCACATCCCGGGAGACCTACGAGCAGTACTTC.

Points on this clonotype: Being one base from a much bigger clone, this may be a read error. The CDR3 DNA reads TGTGCCAGCAGCACCAGCGGGCTGCAAGAGACCCAGTACTTC. Encoded protein: CASSTSGLQETQYF. The chain recombines TRBV11-2 with TRBJ2-5, with D maybe TRBD2 (6 bases). Germline assignment: CDR1 SGHAT and CDR2 FQNNGV. The CDR3 has 14 amino acids. The V and J ends lost 5 bases and 2 bases respectively, with 12 bases between them.

This clonotype was seen more than once but under ten times. The rearrangement joins TRBV2 to TRBJ1-2; D may be TRBD1 (5 bases). Germline V gene data show CDR1 as SNHLY and CDR2 as FYNNEI. Trimming removed 5 bases from V and 8 bases from J, with 18 bases in between. The CDR3 length is 14 residues. The CDR3 sequence: CASSLSQSGDGYTF. For the CDR3, the DNA is TGTGCCAGCAGTTTATCTCAGTCGGGGGACGGCTACACCTTC.

At least ten counts were recorded for this clonotype. The chain links TRBV25-1 to TRBJ1-2, with D perhaps matching TRBD1 (6 bases). Germline V lookup: CDR1 MGHDK, CDR2 SYGVNS. The CDR3 spans 14 residues. The germline V and J ends were trimmed by 4 bases and 7 bases, with 16 bases remaining between them. As DNA, the CDR3 is TGTGCCAGCAGTGTAGGCACAGGGTGGTCTGGCTACACCTTC. Its protein product is CASSVGTGWSGYTF.